This T cell receptor (beta chain) was found in a study of blood T cell repertoires in COVID-19. Study details: The samples span acute and convalescent COVID-19 from the United States, Italy and Spain.

The repertoire was sequenced with immunoSEQ multiplex PCR; TCRdb's copy has only in-frame clones and lacks some. Of 200,000 to 300,000 clones detected, around 88% appear once; the ten largest clones hold approximately 4.2%. Those enrolled, adults aged roughly 18 to 90 years, came from around 25 US areas. Cohort placement rested on clinical history that participants reported themselves. Resolution of symptoms, clearance, or two negative PCRs was present in recovered Cohort 3 donors. What was sequenced was PBMCs or T cells enriched from blood (not recorded which). The clonotype was recovered from a young woman who had recovered from COVID-19.

The CDR3: CASSPGQGGEKLFF. The CDR3 DNA follows: TGCGCCAGCAGCCCAGGACAGGGCGGCGAAAAACTGTTTTTT. This chain uses TRBV5-1 with TRBJ1-4; 8 bases agree with TRBD1. The CDR3 is 14 residues long. V shed 4 bases, J shed 8 bases, and the junction held 7 bases outside the gene matches. Germline V lookup: CDR1 SGHRS, CDR2 YFSETQ.